A selection of T cell receptor beta chains follows, all from one sample in a study of blood T cell repertoires in COVID-19. The method was immunoSEQ multiplex PCR; TCRdb's version includes in-frame clones alone and lacks a portion of them. The sample lists tens of thousands of clones; 85% were seen once. Sequenced: peripheral blood. The receptor source for this set is a woman aged 70 to 79 with acute or convalescent COVID-19. CDR3s include the opening cysteine and the closing phenylalanine or tryptophan. Fields, in order: J gene, D gene, V gene, clone size, CDR3 DNA, CDR3 protein. D genes are given only for firm matches. Size is omitted from some rows. Given values are once, few, many or a class for expanded clones.

J gene: TRBJ2-5; D gene: TRBD2; V gene: TRBV3-1/TRBV3-2; clone size: .; CDR3 DNA: TGTGCCAGCGGAAAACTAGCGGGGGGCCGGGAGACCCAGTACTTC; CDR3 protein: CASGKLAGGRETQYF
J gene: TRBJ2-1; D gene: TRBD2; V gene: TRBV9; clone size: .; CDR3 DNA: TGTGCCAGCAGCGTTTATAGCGGGAGGGGGTATGCGGACAATGAGCAGTTCTTC; CDR3 protein: CASSVYSGRGYADNEQFF
J gene: TRBJ1-4; D gene: TRBD1; V gene: TRBV19; clone size: .; CDR3 DNA: TGTGCCAGTAGGATTCAGGGGGGTAATGAAAAACTGTTTTTT; CDR3 protein: CASRIQGGNEKLFF
J gene: TRBJ2-1; D gene: .; V gene: TRBV6-5; clone size: .; CDR3 DNA: TGTGCCAGCAGTTACATAGATGAGCAGTTCTTC; CDR3 protein: CASSYIDEQFF
J gene: TRBJ2-3; D gene: .; V gene: TRBV18; clone size: few; CDR3 DNA: TGTGCCAGCTCACCAAAGGAGGATACGCAGTATTTT; CDR3 protein: CASSPKEDTQYF
J gene: TRBJ2-1; D gene: .; V gene: TRBV30; clone size: .; CDR3 DNA: TGTGCCTGGACCTCCGGGGGAAATTACAATGAGCAGTTCTTC; CDR3 protein: CAWTSGGNYNEQFF
J gene: TRBJ2-2; D gene: .; V gene: TRBV28; clone size: .; CDR3 DNA: TGTGCCAGCAGTTCCCCAGGAATCCCCGGGGAGCTGTTTTTT; CDR3 protein: CASSSPGIPGELFF
J gene: TRBJ2-3; D gene: .; V gene: TRBV19; clone size: .; CDR3 DNA: TGTGCCAGTAGTAATCGCGGTCATGCCCCGACAGATACGCAGTATTTT; CDR3 protein: CASSNRGHAPTDTQYF
J gene: TRBJ1-1; D gene: .; V gene: TRBV12-3/TRBV12-4; clone size: .; CDR3 DNA: TGTGCCAGCAGTTTAACCTCAGGGATTGAAGCTTTCTTT; CDR3 protein: CASSLTSGIEAFF
J gene: TRBJ1-2; D gene: .; V gene: TRBV6-5; clone size: .; CDR3 DNA: TGTGCCAGCAGTTACTCAATAGAGAGGGTAGGCTATGGCTACACCTTC; CDR3 protein: CASSYSIERVGYGYTF
J gene: TRBJ2-1; D gene: .; V gene: TRBV19; clone size: .; CDR3 DNA: TGTGCCAGTAGTCCCCCGGGGGGCAGAGGGAATGAGCAGTTCTTC; CDR3 protein: CASSPPGGRGNEQFF
J gene: TRBJ1-4; D gene: TRBD1; V gene: TRBV5-1; clone size: .; CDR3 DNA: TGCGCCAGCAGCGTTACAGGGGGCCTCAATGAAAAACTGTTTTTT; CDR3 protein: CASSVTGGLNEKLFF
J gene: TRBJ2-3; D gene: .; V gene: TRBV6-5; clone size: .; CDR3 DNA: TGTGCCAGCACTCCGGTCAGGGGCCACACAGATACGCAGTATTTT; CDR3 protein: CASTPVRGHTDTQYF
J gene: TRBJ2-3; D gene: TRBD2; V gene: TRBV6-5; clone size: .; CDR3 DNA: TGTGCCAGCGCCCTTTACGGGGGGGCGGCAGATACGCAGTATTTT; CDR3 protein: CASALYGGAADTQYF
J gene: TRBJ2-3; D gene: .; V gene: TRBV5-1; clone size: .; CDR3 DNA: TGCGCCAGCAGCTTGGTGCCACTTAGTGGGAGGAACACAGATACGCAGTATTTT; CDR3 protein: CASSLVPLSGRNTDTQYF
J gene: TRBJ2-1; D gene: TRBD2; V gene: TRBV6-5; clone size: .; CDR3 DNA: TGTGCCAGCAGTTCCGTCGGGACTAGCGGGTACAATGAGCAGTTCTTC; CDR3 protein: CASSSVGTSGYNEQFF
J gene: TRBJ2-5; D gene: .; V gene: TRBV18; clone size: .; CDR3 DNA: TGTGCCAGCTCACCACCAGCCGGAGGGGAGACCCAGTACTTC; CDR3 protein: CASSPPAGGETQYF
J gene: TRBJ2-1; D gene: TRBD1; V gene: TRBV5-1; clone size: few; CDR3 DNA: TGCGCCAGCAGCACCGGGACAGCTTCCTACAATGAGCAGTTCTTC; CDR3 protein: CASSTGTASYNEQFF
J gene: TRBJ2-1; D gene: TRBD1; V gene: TRBV18; clone size: .; CDR3 DNA: TGTGCCAGCTCACGGGACAGGCTGGATGAGCAGTTCTTC; CDR3 protein: CASSRDRLDEQFF
J gene: TRBJ1-1; D gene: TRBD1; V gene: TRBV29-1; clone size: .; CDR3 DNA: TGCAGCGTTGGATCAGGGGGCTCGGGGACTGAAGCTTTCTTT; CDR3 protein: CSVGSGGSGTEAFF